These 25 T cell receptor beta chains were sequenced from one sample in a study of regulatory T cells in long-lasting Graves disease. The time point: newly diagnosed GD, antithyroid drugs for less than 3 months. Researchers made the TCR library from RNA that was extracted from PBMCs. Construction of TCR beta libraries relied on iRepertoire HTBI primers and on Arm-PCR targeting CDR3 regions. Using its own MiXCR run on the multiplex PCR reads, TCRdb lists one record per CDR3 protein. The sample holds around 250,000 distinct CDR3 sequences; 15% to 20% are singletons and the top ten take around 13%. The same data also contributed to another study, on T cells in Graves' hyperthyroidism and ophthalmopathy.

The sequences come from peripheral blood mononuclear cells (PBMCs), collected at new diagnosis, from a patient treated with antithyroid drugs. The receptors were sampled from a woman aged 25 to 39 with Graves disease.

This clonotype has a count of ten or more. V usage is TRBV18 and J usage is TRBJ2-4; D perhaps matches TRBD1 (5 bases). The germline CDR1 and CDR2 sequences are KGHSH and LQKENI. CDR3 length: 14 residues. Trimming took 0 bases from V and 6 from J, leaving 9 bases between them. The CDR3: CASSPPQDRNIQYF. As DNA, the CDR3 is TGTGCCAGCTCACCACCCCAAGACAGAAACATTCAGTACTTC.

The chain carries TRBV5-6 and TRBJ2-2, with a weak D call TRBD2 (5 bases). Trimming left V 4 bases short and J 4 bases short, with 17 bases between. The CDR3 extends over 16 amino acids. The germline gives CDR1 SGHDT, CDR2 YYEEEE. CDR3 in amino acids: CASSHLRGPSTGELFF. The CDR3 region has the DNA TGTGCCAGCAGCCACTTACGAGGGCCGAGCACCGGGGAGCTGTTTTTT.

Ten or more counts support this clonotype. The chain carries TRBV20-1 and TRBJ2-5; D unresolved. Germline CDR1 reads DFQATT; CDR2 reads SNEGSKA (reference sequence). The V gene lost 0 bases and the J gene lost 2 bases, with 10 bases spanning the gap. This CDR3 region has 14 residues. In DNA, the CDR3 is TGCAGTGCTAGAGATAATGGATTACAAGAGACCCAGTACTTC. It codes for CSARDNGLQETQYF.

This clonotype was seen many times. The chain links TRBV15 to TRBJ2-3, with D unclear. V was clipped by 4 bases and J by 2 bases, with 13 bases between them. CDR1 and CDR2 (germline): LNHNV, YYDKDF (reference sequence). CDR3 length: 15 amino acids. CDR3 residues: CATSKSKSYTDTQYF. The CDR3 DNA reads as TGTGCCACCAGCAAGTCAAAATCCTACACAGATACGCAGTATTTT.

This clonotype was seen many times. The rearrangement links TRBV3-1 to TRBJ2-4; D possibly uses TRBD1 or TRBD2 (5 bases each). The CDR3 runs to 13 residues. Trimming removed 0 bases at V and 13 bases at J, with 13 bases between. The germline V gene has CDR1 LGHDT and CDR2 YNNKEL (reference sequence). In nucleotides, the CDR3 is TGTGCCAGCAGCCAAGATATACGAGGGGACCAGTACTTC. It encodes CASSQDIRGDQYF.

As for this clonotype: A far bigger clonotype differs at one base, so this is likely a read error. V is TRBV4-1 and J is TRBJ1-2; D not resolved. Germline V gives CDR1 MGHRA, CDR2 YSYEKL. This CDR3 has 13 amino acids. DNA of the CDR3: TGTGCCAGCAGCCTAAGCGAGGTCTCGTGCTACACCTTC. It yields the protein CASSLSEVSCYTF.

This clonotype was detected ten times or more. The chain recombines TRBV5-1 with TRBJ2-6; D uncertain. The CDR3 contains 15 residues. The germline gives CDR1 SGHRS, CDR2 YFSETQ. The V end lost 4 bases, the J end lost 0 bases, and 8 bases lay between the germline ends. The CDR3 nucleotides are TGCGCCAGCAGCCCTACTCACTCTGGGGCCAACGTCCTGACTTTC. Encoded protein: CASSPTHSGANVLTF.

This clonotype was seen repeatedly, ten times or more. The CDR3 loop reads CASSLRPWGAEAFF. The CDR3 DNA sequence: TGTGCCAGCAGCCTGAGGCCTTGGGGGGCTGAAGCTTTCTTT. The chain uses TRBV11-2 and TRBJ1-1; D is perhaps TRBD1 (5 bases). The germline V and J ends were trimmed by 5 bases and 6 bases, with 16 bases remaining between them. The germline gives CDR1 SGHAT, CDR2 FQNNGV. The CDR3 loop spans 14 amino acids.

This clonotype appeared many times. CDR3 nucleotide sequence: TGCGCCAGCAGGGCAGGGGGCTCCTACGAGCAGTACTTC. It encodes CASRAGGSYEQYF. V and J are TRBV10-1 and TRBJ2-7; 7 bases agree with TRBD1. With V trimmed by 6 bases and J by 0 bases, 2 bases remained unmatched. This CDR3 has 13 amino acids. CDR1 and CDR2 from the germline V gene are WNHNN and SYGVQD (reference sequence).

V usage is TRBV20-1 and J usage is TRBJ1-5; 7 nucleotides align to TRBD1. Germline CDR1 is DFQATT and CDR2 is SNEGSKA (reference sequence). There are 16 residues in the CDR3. Trimming at V came to 5 bases and at J to 2 bases, leaving 12 bases not matched to a gene. Written as DNA, the CDR3 is TGCAGTGCTCGGGACAGCGGGGCTTGGGGCAATCAGCCCCAGCATTTT. This translates into CSARDSGAWGNQPQHF.

To note about this clonotype: An end of the junction differs from the germline gene, which may be a read error. The rearrangement uses TRBV9 and TRBJ1-5, with D tentatively TRBD1 (6 bases). CDR1 and CDR2 (germline): SGDLS, YYNGEE. The CDR3 has 15 amino acids. The CDR3 is CASSVGTGTNQSQHF. The CDR3 DNA reads TGTGCCAGCAGCGTAGGTACAGGGACGAATCAGTCCCAGCATTTT.

There are many counts of this clonotype. This chain uses TRBV12-3 or TRBV12-4 with TRBJ1-6; TRBD1 is a possible D gene (5 bases). V lost 5 bases and J 7 bases, leaving 15 bases between the germline ends. The CDR3 consists of 15 residues. The CDR3 sequence: CASSQLRPGNSPLHF. CDR3 nucleotides: TGTGCCAGCAGTCAACTTCGCCCAGGGAATTCACCCCTCCACTTT.

Ten or more counts support this clonotype. The V gene is TRBV2, the J gene TRBJ2-2; 8 nucleotides line up with TRBD2. V lost 1 base and J lost 4; bases outside the gene matches: 2. The germline gives CDR1 SNHLY, CDR2 FYNNEI. The CDR3 sequence is 15 residues long. This CDR3 is CASSEEAGGTGELFF. The CDR3 DNA reads as TGTGCCAGCAGTGAAGAGGCGGGGGGCACCGGGGAGCTGTTTTTT.

Ten or more counts support this clonotype. The V and J genes are TRBV5-1 and TRBJ1-1; no clear D gene. This CDR3 is built from 13 residues. V lost 5 bases and J lost 4, with 12 bases in between. Germline CDR1 SGHRS, CDR2 YFSETQ. The DNA of the CDR3 is TGCGCCAGCAGAGCGGGGAAAGGCACTGAAGCTTTCTTT. Its protein product is CASRAGKGTEAFF.

This clonotype was found many times. The J gene is TRBJ2-7, the V gene TRBV7-2, with 7 bases identical to TRBD2. The germline gives CDR1 SGHTA, CDR2 FQGNSA. The length of the CDR3 is 17 residues. Unmatched junction bases numbered 12, after V lost 2 bases and J lost 2 bases. CDR3 DNA: TGTGCCAGCAGCTTAAGGTTCACCGGGGGGTACACCTACGAGCAGTACTTC. This sequence encodes CASSLRFTGGYTYEQYF.

This clonotype was seen many times. The chain joins TRBV7-3 to TRBJ1-1; D may be TRBD1 (5 bases). Germline CDR1 reads SGHTA; CDR2 reads FQGTGA. The germline V and J ends were trimmed by 5 bases and 3 bases, with 19 bases remaining between them. The CDR3 loop spans 16 amino acids. CDR3 bases: TGTGCCAGCAGCCTAAGGGGACGGCGTTTGGACACTGAAGCTTTCTTT. Its translation: CASSLRGRRLDTEAFF.

Many counts were recorded for this clonotype. The chain couples TRBV18 to TRBJ1-6; D perhaps matches TRBD1 (6 bases). The CDR3 contains 15 residues. Germline V gene lookup returns CDR1 KGHSH and CDR2 LQKENI. V was pared by 0 bases and J by 7 bases, with 10 bases between. The DNA for the CDR3 is TGTGCCAGCTCACCACCGAGGCAGGGGAATTCACCCCTCCACTTT. Translating it yields CASSPPRQGNSPLHF. Full variable domain (missing parts from reference TRBV18 and TRBJ1-6): NAGVMQNPRHLVRRRGQEARLRCSPMKGHSHVYWYRQLPEEGLKFMVYLQKENIIDESGMPKERFSAEFPKEGPSILRIQQVVRGDSAAYFCASSPPRQGNSPLHFGNGTRLTVT.

The sample holds many counts of this clonotype. The gene calls are TRBV20-1 and TRBJ1-2; no reliable D call. Germline-derived CDR1 and CDR2 are DFQATT and SNEGSKA (reference sequence). The ends were cut back, 0 bases at V and 4 bases at J, with 12 bases in the middle. This CDR3 comprises 14 residues. The CDR3 nucleotides read TGCAGTGCTAGAGATCTGAGGGAAGGCTATGGCTACACCTTC. Its translation: CSARDLREGYGYTF.

This clonotype was picked up a small number of times. A read error may be the cause here, since a much bigger clone is one base away. V is TRBV4-1 and J is TRBJ2-7; no definite D call. The CDR3 runs to 14 residues. Germline V gives CDR1 MGHRA, CDR2 YSYEKL. V lost 8 bases to trimming and J lost 3 bases, with 17 bases between them. In nucleotides, the CDR3 is TGCGCCAGCGGCCTTCGTATACTGGGCTACGAGCAGTACTTC. Protein product: CASGLRILGYEQYF.

This clonotype was seen many times. The CDR3 region has the DNA TGTGCCAGCAGCCAAGAGGGAGGGTACGGCAATTCACCCCTCCACTTT. Amino acid sequence: CASSQEGGYGNSPLHF. This chain joins TRBV3-1 and TRBJ1-6; no reliable D call. Looked up from germline, CDR1 is LGHDT and CDR2 is YNNKEL (reference sequence). The CDR3 contains 16 residues. V was pared by 0 bases and J by 7 bases, with 13 bases between. Drawing the rest from reference TRBV3-1 and TRBJ1-6, the complete variable domain is DTAVSQTPKYLVTQMGNDKSIKCEQNLGHDTMYWYKQDSKKFLKIMFSYNNKELIINETVPNRFSPKSPDKAHLNLHINSLELGDSAVYFCASSQEGGYGNSPLHFGNGTRLTVT.

The sample holds a few counts of this clonotype. V and J are TRBV6-2 or TRBV6-3 and TRBJ2-7; TRBD2 agrees at 9 bases. This CDR3 is built from 16 residues. Germline loops: CDR1 MNHEY, CDR2 SVGEGT. Trimming took 7 bases from V and 2 from J; bases not matched to a gene: 12. The CDR3 protein is CASIDPGTSSPYEQYF. The CDR3 DNA sequence: TGTGCCAGCATCGACCCGGGGACTAGCTCTCCCTACGAGCAGTACTTC.

This clonotype was recorded many times. The chain is built from TRBV29-1 and TRBJ2-7, with D tentatively TRBD2 (7 bases). V lost 7 bases and J lost 2, with 18 bases in between. The CDR3 is 14 residues long. CDR1 is SQVTM, CDR2 ANQGSEA, per germline. The CDR3 loop reads CSAQKGGEAYEQYF. The CDR3 nucleotides read TGCAGCGCCCAGAAGGGGGGGGAGGCCTACGAGCAGTACTTC.

This clonotype was detected only a few times. The J gene is TRBJ1-3, the V gene TRBV9; D gene uncertain. Trimming left V 6 bases short and J 0 bases short, with 10 bases between. Germline CDR1 is SGDLS and CDR2 is YYNGEE. The CDR3 contains 14 residues. Here the CDR3 DNA reads TGTGCCAGCACGAGGGCTGCCTCTGGAAACACCATATATTTT. Translation: CASTRAASGNTIYF.

The chain combines TRBV9 with TRBJ2-7; 12 bases agree with TRBD2. CDR1 is SGDLS, CDR2 YYNGEE, per germline. The CDR3 totals 16 residues. V trimming: 4 bases; J trimming: 7 bases; junction bases outside the gene matches: 12. The CDR3: CASSPRLAGATGEQYF. CDR3 in DNA: TGTGCCAGCAGCCCCCGACTAGCGGGGGCCACGGGTGAGCAGTACTTC.

Remarks on this clonotype: A much larger clone is a single base away; this may be a read error. The chain couples TRBV6-2 or TRBV6-3 to TRBJ2-7; weak D call: TRBD1 (6 bases). The CDR3 spans 13 residues. Trimming left V 10 bases short and J 4 bases short, with 17 bases between. The V gene's germline CDR1 is MNHEY and CDR2 SVGEGT. The CDR3 reads CATSPYRAYEQYF. The CDR3 bases are TGTGCCACCTCCCCGTACAGGGCATACGAGCAGTACTTC.